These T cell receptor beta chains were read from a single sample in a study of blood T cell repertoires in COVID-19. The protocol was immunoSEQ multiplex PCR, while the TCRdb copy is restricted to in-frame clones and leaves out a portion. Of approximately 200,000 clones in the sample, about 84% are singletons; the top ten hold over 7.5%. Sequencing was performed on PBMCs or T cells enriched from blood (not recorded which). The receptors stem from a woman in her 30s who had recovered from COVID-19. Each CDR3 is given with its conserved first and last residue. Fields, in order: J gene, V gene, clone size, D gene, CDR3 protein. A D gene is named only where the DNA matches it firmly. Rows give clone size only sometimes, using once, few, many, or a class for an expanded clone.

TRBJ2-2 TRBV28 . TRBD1 CASSSRDSSTGELFF
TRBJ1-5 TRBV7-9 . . CASSLGAGGNQPQHF
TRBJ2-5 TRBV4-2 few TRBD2 CASSQSPGLAGETQYF
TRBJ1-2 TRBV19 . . CASSRSGGRGYGYTF
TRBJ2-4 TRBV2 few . CASSEMMGGVNENIQYF
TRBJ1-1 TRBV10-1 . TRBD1 CASSESGQGNTEAFF
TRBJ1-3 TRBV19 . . CASSRSGNTIYF
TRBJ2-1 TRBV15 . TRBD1 CATSRGGQGDYNEQFF
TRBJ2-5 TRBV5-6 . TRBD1 CASSHTGGSQETQYF
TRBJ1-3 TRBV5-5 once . CASSPGSSGNTIYF
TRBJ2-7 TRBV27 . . CASIPRGAEPKDEQYF
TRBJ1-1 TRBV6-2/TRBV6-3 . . CASSYLAGLATEAFF
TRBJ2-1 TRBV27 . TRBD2 CASSFLTSAGNSYNEQFF
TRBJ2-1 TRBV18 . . CASRGGNEQFF
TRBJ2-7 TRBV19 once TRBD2 CASSRPSGRLYEQYF
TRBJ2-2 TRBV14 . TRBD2 CASSYGTSGRIGELFF
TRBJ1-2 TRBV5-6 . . CASSRDLPVGYTF
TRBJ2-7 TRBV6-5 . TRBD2 CASRTSGAGDYEQYF
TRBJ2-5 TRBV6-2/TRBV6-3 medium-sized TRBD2 CASSLSASGVQETQYF
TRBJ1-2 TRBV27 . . CASSYQGQYYGYTF
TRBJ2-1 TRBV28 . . CASSLIRSSYNEQFF
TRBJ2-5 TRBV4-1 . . CASSQDPQTSSRGQETQYF
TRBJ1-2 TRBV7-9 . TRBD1 CASSSRTGGSYTF
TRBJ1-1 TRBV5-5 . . CASSLAGAGGGTEAFF
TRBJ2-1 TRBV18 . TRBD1 CASSPGQTYNEQFF
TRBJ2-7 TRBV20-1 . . CSAERFEQYF
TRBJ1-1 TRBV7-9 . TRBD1 CASSWRQGAEAFF
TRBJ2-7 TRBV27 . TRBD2 CASILGGSGSLSYEQYF
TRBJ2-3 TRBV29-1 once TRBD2 CSAAGGYPSGRGTSTDTQYF
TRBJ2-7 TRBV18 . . CASSPGDKGALWYEQYF
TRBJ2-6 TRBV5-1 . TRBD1 CASSYSGQGYWSGANVLTF
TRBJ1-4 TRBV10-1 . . CASRELKTNEKLFF
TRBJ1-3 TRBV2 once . CASSEGQRFSGNTIYF
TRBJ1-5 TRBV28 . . CASSLPRSSNQPQHF
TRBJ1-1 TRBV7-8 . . CASSFSGTNTEAFF
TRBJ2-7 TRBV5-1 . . CASSLLAPPYEQYF
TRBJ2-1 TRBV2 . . CASSELGYNEQFF
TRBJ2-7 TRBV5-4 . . CASRHLTRSHEQYF
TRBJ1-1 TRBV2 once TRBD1 CASRGQGNTEAFF
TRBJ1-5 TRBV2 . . CASSESRLQPQHF
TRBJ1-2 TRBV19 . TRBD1 CASSAGTGAPYGYTF
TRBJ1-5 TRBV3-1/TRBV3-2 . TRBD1 CASSQGTGSYQPQHF
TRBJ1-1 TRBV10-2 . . CASGWALNTEAFF
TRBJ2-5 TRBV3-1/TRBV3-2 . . CASAKRSQETQYF
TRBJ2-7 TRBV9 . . CASSEEVGEQYF
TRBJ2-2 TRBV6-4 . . CASSDSAGRGGELFF
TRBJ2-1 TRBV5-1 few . CASSLSPGSAYNEQFF
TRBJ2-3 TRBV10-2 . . CASSEIPDSPPTDTQYF
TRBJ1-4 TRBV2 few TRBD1 CASSDWTGNEKLFF
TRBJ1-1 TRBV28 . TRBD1 CASNAGTGINTEAFF
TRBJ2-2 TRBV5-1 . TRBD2 CASSSGTSGSPGELFF